Listed below are T cell receptor beta chains from one sample, sequenced in a study of identical twins. MiXCR, applied by TCRdb to the 5' RACE reads, yields one record per CDR3 protein. The sample gives fewer than 450,000 distinct CDR3 sequences, 8.5% to 10% of which show up once; under 9.5% is in the top ten. Specimen: naive T cells sorted from blood. These receptors were collected from a woman between 50 and 59 years old in good health. CDR3s include the opening cysteine and the closing phenylalanine or tryptophan. The order of the fields is V gene, J gene, clone size, D gene, CDR3 protein, CDR3 DNA. The D gene is left open where the match is weak. Clone size, where shown, is once, few, many, or a class for clones that have expanded.

>TRBV5-1|TRBJ2-7|many|TRBD2
CASSVLAGASYEQYF
TGCGCCAGCAGCGTACTAGCGGGCGCCTCCTACGAGCAGTACTTC
>TRBV12-3/TRBV12-4|TRBJ1-5|many|NA
CASRGELQPQHF
TGTGCCAGCAGGGGGGAGCTGCAGCCCCAGCATTTT
>TRBV6-5|TRBJ1-1|few|NA
CASRDTSPGDVSEAFF
TGTGCCAGCAGGGACACCTCACCGGGGGACGTATCTGAAGCTTTCTTT
>TRBV5-1|TRBJ2-7|many|TRBD1
CASSRRQGEYEQYF
TGCGCCAGCAGCCGTCGACAGGGGGAATACGAGCAGTACTTC
>TRBV6-5|TRBJ2-2|NA|NA
CASSYPPTSINTGELFF
TGTGCCAGCAGTTACCCTCCCACTAGCATCAACACCGGGGAGCTGTTTTTT
>TRBV24-1|TRBJ2-1|many|TRBD2
CATSAIAGGSEEQFF
TGTGCCACCAGCGCGATAGCGGGAGGTAGTGAGGAGCAGTTCTTC
>TRBV29-1|TRBJ1-1|many|NA
CSVLPSNTEAFF
TGCAGCGTTCTTCCTTCGAACACTGAAGCTTTCTTT
>TRBV6-2/TRBV6-3|TRBJ2-3|many|TRBD2
CASSSKPSGRTDTQYF
TGTGCCAGCAGTTCCAAGCCTAGCGGACGCACAGATACGCAGTATTTT
>TRBV3-1|TRBJ2-2|few|TRBD2
CASSQWTSHGELFF
TGTGCCAGCAGCCAGTGGACTAGCCACGGGGAGCTGTTTTTT
>TRBV29-1|TRBJ1-1|many|TRBD1
CSSRDRMNTEAFF
TGCAGCTCCCGGGACAGAATGAACACTGAAGCTTTCTTT
>TRBV27|TRBJ2-1|many|NA
CASSLGGIWVSEQFF
TGTGCCAGCAGTTTGGGCGGGATATGGGTCTCGGAGCAGTTCTTC
>TRBV7-8|TRBJ2-1|few|TRBD1
CASSLDRGIRNEQFF
TGTGCCAGCAGCCTCGACAGGGGAATTCGGAATGAGCAGTTCTTC
>TRBV5-5|TRBJ2-2|many|NA
CASSLVRGGELFF
TGTGCCAGCAGCTTGGTGCGTGGCGGGGAGCTGTTTTTT
>TRBV4-1|TRBJ1-4|few|TRBD1
CASSQSPGQGDEKLFF
TGCGCCAGCAGCCAATCACCGGGACAGGGAGACGAGAAACTGTTTTTT
>TRBV27|TRBJ2-7|NA|TRBD2
CASSVLAGAYEQYF
TGTGCCAGCAGCGTACTAGCGGGAGCCTACGAGCAGTACTTC
>TRBV7-6|TRBJ1-4|many|NA
CASSANGGGNEKLFF
TGTGCCAGCAGCGCCAATGGGGGGGGTAATGAAAAACTGTTTTTT
>TRBV29-1|TRBJ1-2|NA|NA
CSVPGQDYGYTF
TGCAGCGTTCCAGGGCAAGACTATGGCTACACCTTC
>TRBV5-6|TRBJ1-4|many|NA
CASSFRGLGFEKLFF
TGTGCCAGCAGCTTCCGTGGACTAGGGTTTGAAAAACTGTTTTTT
>TRBV29-1|TRBJ2-1|medium-sized|NA
CSVEDSNHNEQFF
TGCAGCGTTGAAGATTCGAACCACAATGAGCAGTTCTTC
>TRBV4-1|TRBJ1-2|few|NA
CASSQDWGLGYTF
TGCGCCAGCAGCCAAGATTGGGGATTGGGCTACACCTTC
>TRBV29-1|TRBJ2-1|many|TRBD2
CSASRRLADYNEQFF
TGCAGCGCTTCCCGACGACTAGCGGACTACAATGAGCAGTTCTTC
>TRBV29-1|TRBJ2-1|NA|NA
CSVGQAKGSYNEQFF
TGCAGCGTTGGTCAGGCAAAAGGTTCCTACAATGAGCAGTTCTTC
>TRBV12-3/TRBV12-4|TRBJ1-5|many|NA
CASSLQGREPQHF
TGTGCCAGCAGTTTACAGGGTCGGGAGCCCCAGCATTTT
>TRBV4-1|TRBJ1-3|many|TRBD1
CASSQRTGVSGNTIYF
TGCGCCAGCAGCCAAAGGACAGGGGTGTCCGGAAACACCATATATTTT
>TRBV12-5|TRBJ2-3|few|NA
CASGGGSTDTQYF
TGTGCTAGTGGAGGGGGATCCACAGATACGCAGTATTTT
>TRBV7-8|TRBJ2-1|few|TRBD2
CASSWLAGGPNEQFF
TGTGCCAGCAGCTGGCTAGCGGGAGGGCCCAATGAGCAGTTCTTC
>TRBV20-1|TRBJ1-1|few|NA
CSARQGLTEAFF
TGCAGTGCTAGACAGGGCCTCACTGAAGCTTTCTTT
>TRBV6-2/TRBV6-3|TRBJ2-2|NA|NA
CASSFRQAVGELFF
TGTGCCAGCAGTTTCAGACAGGCGGTCGGGGAGCTGTTTTTT
>TRBV3-1|TRBJ1-4|few|NA
CASSQVLREKLFF
TGTGCCAGCAGCCAAGTTTTGAGAGAAAAACTGTTTTTT
>TRBV10-3|TRBJ2-7|few|NA
CATWHPGYEQYF
TGTGCCACCTGGCATCCTGGTTACGAGCAGTACTTC
>TRBV11-3|TRBJ2-1|few|TRBD2
CASSSGKPTAGGNEQFF
TGTGCCAGCAGCTCGGGGAAACCCACTGCGGGGGGGAATGAGCAGTTCTTC
>TRBV4-1|TRBJ2-7|NA|NA
CASSQPISGHYEQYF
TGCGCCAGCAGCCAGCCGATTAGCGGTCACTACGAGCAGTACTTC
>TRBV5-1|TRBJ2-1|few|NA
CASSREPRWGNEQFF
TGCGCCAGCAGCCGTGAACCGCGCTGGGGGAATGAGCAGTTCTTC
>TRBV6-2/TRBV6-3|TRBJ2-5|few|TRBD2
CASRRQAGGRRDPYF
TGTGCCAGCAGGCGACAAGCGGGAGGCCGAAGGGACCCCTACTTC
>TRBV20-1|TRBJ1-1|few|NA
CSARAGDTEAFF
TGCAGTGCTAGAGCAGGGGACACTGAAGCTTTCTTT
>TRBV6-5|TRBJ1-1|many|NA
CASQPFMNTEAFF
TGTGCCTCCCAACCGTTCATGAACACTGAAGCTTTCTTT
>TRBV5-1|TRBJ2-3|few|NA
CASSPPTGDTDTQYF
TGCGCCAGCAGCCCCCCCACCGGGGACACAGATACGCAGTATTTT
>TRBV5-6|TRBJ2-1|many|NA
CASSANRGGYNEQFF
TGTGCCAGCAGCGCAAACAGGGGGGGATACAATGAGCAGTTCTTC
>TRBV29-1|TRBJ1-2|NA|NA
CSVAVSNYGYTF
TGCAGCGTTGCAGTCTCTAACTATGGCTACACCTTC
>TRBV12-3/TRBV12-4|TRBJ2-1|few|TRBD2
CASSEGTSGGYNEQFF
TGTGCCAGCAGTGAGGGGACTAGCGGAGGCTACAATGAGCAGTTCTTC
>TRBV30|TRBJ2-1|NA|NA
CAWSQDAFNEQFF
TGTGCCTGGAGCCAGGACGCGTTCAATGAGCAGTTCTTC
>TRBV10-3|TRBJ2-7|NA|NA
CAIDPSPDGYEQYF
TGTGCCATCGACCCTTCGCCGGATGGCTACGAGCAGTACTTC
>TRBV30|TRBJ2-1|few|TRBD2
CAWKLAGDNEQFF
TGTGCCTGGAAACTAGCGGGAGACAATGAGCAGTTCTTC
>TRBV12-3/TRBV12-4|TRBJ1-4|NA|NA
CASSPGLSIEKLFF
TGTGCCAGCAGTCCGGGACTGTCGATTGAAAAACTGTTTTTT
>TRBV4-1|TRBJ2-5|few|TRBD1
CASSQDPHTGDQETQYF
TGCGCCAGCAGCCAAGATCCTCACACAGGGGACCAAGAGACCCAGTACTTC
>TRBV12-3/TRBV12-4|TRBJ2-1|few|TRBD1
CASSPKGQGASEQFF
TGTGCCAGCAGTCCAAAGGGACAGGGGGCATCTGAGCAGTTCTTC
>TRBV20-1|TRBJ2-3|NA|NA
CAERVADTQYF
TGTGCGGAGCGAGTGGCAGATACGCAGTATTTT
>TRBV3-1|TRBJ2-5|NA|TRBD2
CASSLGSGGYQETQYF
TGTGCCAGCAGCCTAGGATCCGGGGGGTACCAAGAGACCCAGTACTTC
>TRBV10-3|TRBJ1-3|many|NA
CAISSTDTITIYF
TGTGCCATCAGTTCGACAGACACCATCACCATATATTTT